This T cell receptor (beta chain) is drawn from a study of CD8 T cells in Susac syndrome. Across the whole study: The Susac syndrome patients were therapy-naive, on corticosteroids, or on intravenous immunoglobulin alone at blood draw.

The study's findings and limits: It was acknowledged in the study that the number of individuals who were included in its TCR sequencing and HLA analysis was relatively small.

RNA amounts of about 0.5 to 1 ug underwent reverse transcription with random hexamers. It was immunoSEQ multiplex PCR that amplified TCR beta CDR3 across 54 Vbeta and 13 Jbeta. TCRdb independently ran MiXCR on the immunoSEQ multiplex PCR reads; one entry per CDR3 protein. The sample holds some 110,000 distinct CDR3 sequences, roughly 94% seen once. The table lists this clonotype with a few counts. Its specificity is not known. This sequence was found in a human donor with Susac syndrome. The sequenced sample was CD8+ T cells from PBMCs.

The CDR3 sequence is CASSPTTAWPNQPQHF. DNA for the CDR3: TGCGCCAGCAGCCCAACGACAGCATGGCCCAATCAGCCCCAGCATTTT. This chain joins TRBV4-3 and TRBJ1-5, with D tentatively TRBD1 (5 bases). CDR1 LGHNA and CDR2 YSLEER come from the germline V gene. Trimming shortened V by 4 bases and J by 3 bases, and 16 bases separated the two germline ends. The CDR3 has 16 amino acids.